The T cell receptor (beta chain) described here comes from a study of T cell changes during pregnancy in multiple sclerosis. The ends lost 5 bases at V and 7 bases at J; junction bases unmatched: 14. This CDR3 has 15 amino acids. The V gene's germline CDR1 is SGHAT and CDR2 FQNNGV. The protocol was immunoSEQ multiplex PCR, while the TCRdb copy is restricted to in-frame clones and leaves out a portion. The sample shows more than 55,000 clones, 90% to 95% of them seen only once. The chain combines TRBV11-2 with TRBJ2-7, with 7 positions matching TRBD1. Source: peripheral blood, taken after pregnancy. The source is a female donor in good health, enrolled as a control in a pregnancy study. The CDR3 reads CASSPTGTVSFEQYF. CDR3 coding DNA: TGTGCCAGCAGCCCGACAGGGACAGTCTCGTTTGAGCAGTACTTC.